The T cell receptor (beta chain) under discussion was sequenced for a study of shared clonotypes between healthy human individuals. V was clipped by 8 bases and J by 0 bases, with 18 bases between them. This CDR3 region has 16 residues. Germline V lookup: CDR1 MNHEY, CDR2 SMNVEV (reference sequence). The input for sorted-subset replicate PCRs was about 210 ng DNA, 25,000 to 30,000 T cell genomes. The method was immunoSEQ multiplex PCR; TCRdb's version includes in-frame clones alone and lacks a portion of them. The data contain some 690,000 clones, around 91% of them singletons. Note on this clone: The antigen is undetermined.

Study-wide results and limits: Sequencing of the sorted subsets was shown by rarefaction to be incomplete despite large depth. Expectations were that clonotype sharing among donors would be affected by sequencing depth.

The receptor comes from a man between 18 and 35 years old in good health. Some clones in this sample may be carry-over from other donors' samples. Sequencing used memory CD8+ T cells from PBMCs. Described subset: CD45RO+ cells pooled with CCR7-negative TemRA cells. The rearrangement links TRBV27 to TRBJ2-3, with D possibly being TRBD1 (6 bases). The CDR3 sequence is CASASWGLISTDTQYF. In nucleotides, the CDR3 is TGTGCCAGCGCGAGCTGGGGGCTCATCAGCACAGATACGCAGTATTTT.